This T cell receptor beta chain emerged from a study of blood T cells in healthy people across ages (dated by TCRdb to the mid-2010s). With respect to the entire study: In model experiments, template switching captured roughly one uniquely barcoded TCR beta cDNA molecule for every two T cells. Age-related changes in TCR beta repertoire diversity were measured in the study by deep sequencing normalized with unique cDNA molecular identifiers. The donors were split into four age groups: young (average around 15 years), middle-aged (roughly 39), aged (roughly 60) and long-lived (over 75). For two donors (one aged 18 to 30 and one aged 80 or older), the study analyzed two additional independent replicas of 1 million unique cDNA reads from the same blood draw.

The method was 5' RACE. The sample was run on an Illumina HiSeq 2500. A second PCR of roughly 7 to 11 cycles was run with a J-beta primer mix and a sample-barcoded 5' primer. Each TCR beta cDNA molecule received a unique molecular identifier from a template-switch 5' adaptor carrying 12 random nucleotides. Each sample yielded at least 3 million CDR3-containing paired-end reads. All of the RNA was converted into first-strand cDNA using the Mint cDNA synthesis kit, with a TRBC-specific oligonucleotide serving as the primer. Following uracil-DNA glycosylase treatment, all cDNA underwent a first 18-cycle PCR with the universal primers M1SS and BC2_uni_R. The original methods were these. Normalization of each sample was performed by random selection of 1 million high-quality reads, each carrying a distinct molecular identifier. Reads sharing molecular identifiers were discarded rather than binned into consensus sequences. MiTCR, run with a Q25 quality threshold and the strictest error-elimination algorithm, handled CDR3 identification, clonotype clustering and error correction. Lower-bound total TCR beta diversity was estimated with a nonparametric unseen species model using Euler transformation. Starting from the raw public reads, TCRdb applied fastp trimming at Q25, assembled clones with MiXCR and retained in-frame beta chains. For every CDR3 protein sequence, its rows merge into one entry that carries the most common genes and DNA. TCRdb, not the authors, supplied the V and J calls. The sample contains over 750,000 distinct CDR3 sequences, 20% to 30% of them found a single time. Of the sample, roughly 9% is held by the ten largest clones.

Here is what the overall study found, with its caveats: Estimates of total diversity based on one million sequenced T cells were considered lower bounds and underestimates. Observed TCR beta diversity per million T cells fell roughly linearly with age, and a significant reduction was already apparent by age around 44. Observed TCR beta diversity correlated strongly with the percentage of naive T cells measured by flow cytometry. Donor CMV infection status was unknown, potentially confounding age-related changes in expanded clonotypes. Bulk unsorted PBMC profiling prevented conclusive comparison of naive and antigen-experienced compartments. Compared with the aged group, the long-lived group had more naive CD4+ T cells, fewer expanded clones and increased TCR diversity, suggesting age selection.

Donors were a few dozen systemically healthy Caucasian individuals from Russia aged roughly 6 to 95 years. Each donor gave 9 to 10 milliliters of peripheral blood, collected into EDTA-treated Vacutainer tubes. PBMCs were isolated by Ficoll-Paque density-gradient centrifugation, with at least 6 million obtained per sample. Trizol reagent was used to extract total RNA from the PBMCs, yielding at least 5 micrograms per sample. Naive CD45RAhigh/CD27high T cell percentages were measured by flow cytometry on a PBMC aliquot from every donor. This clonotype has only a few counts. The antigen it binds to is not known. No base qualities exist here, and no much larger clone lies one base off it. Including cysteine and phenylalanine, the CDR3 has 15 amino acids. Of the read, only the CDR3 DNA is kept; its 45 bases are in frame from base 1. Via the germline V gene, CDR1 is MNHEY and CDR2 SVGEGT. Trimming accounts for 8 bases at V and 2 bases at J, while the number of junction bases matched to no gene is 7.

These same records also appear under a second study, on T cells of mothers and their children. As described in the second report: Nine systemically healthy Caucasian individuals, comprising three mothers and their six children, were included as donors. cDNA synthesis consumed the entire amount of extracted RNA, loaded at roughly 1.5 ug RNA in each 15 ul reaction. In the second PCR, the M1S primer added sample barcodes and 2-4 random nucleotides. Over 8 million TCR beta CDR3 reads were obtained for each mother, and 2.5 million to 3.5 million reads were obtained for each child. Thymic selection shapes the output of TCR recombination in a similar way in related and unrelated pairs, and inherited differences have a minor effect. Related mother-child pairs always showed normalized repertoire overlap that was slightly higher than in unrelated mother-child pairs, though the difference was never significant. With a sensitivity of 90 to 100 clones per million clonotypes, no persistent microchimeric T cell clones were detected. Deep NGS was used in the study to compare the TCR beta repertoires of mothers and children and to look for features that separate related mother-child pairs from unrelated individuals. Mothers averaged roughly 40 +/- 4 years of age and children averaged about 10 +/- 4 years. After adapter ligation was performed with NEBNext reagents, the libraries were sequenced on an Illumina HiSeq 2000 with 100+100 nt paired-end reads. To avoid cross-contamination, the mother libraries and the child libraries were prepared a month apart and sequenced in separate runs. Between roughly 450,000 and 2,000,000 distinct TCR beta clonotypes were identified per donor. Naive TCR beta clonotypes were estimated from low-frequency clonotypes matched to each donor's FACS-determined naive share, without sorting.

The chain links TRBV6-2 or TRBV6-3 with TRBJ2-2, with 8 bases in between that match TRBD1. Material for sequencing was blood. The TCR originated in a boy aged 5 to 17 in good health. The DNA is TGTGCCAGCGGGTCGGACAGGGCCAACACCGGGGAGCTGTTTTTT. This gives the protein CASGSDRANTGELFF.